This TCR beta chain originates from a study of blood T cell repertoires in COVID-19. At the level of the study: PBMCs, B-cell-depleted T cells, or T cells were the source of the cDNA or gDNA that made up the material.

The method was immunoSEQ multiplex PCR; TCRdb's version includes in-frame clones alone and lacks a portion of them. Of 190,000 or so clones detected, 80% to 90% appear once; the ten largest clones hold 0.85% to 0.95%. Germline CDR1 reads MGHDK; CDR2 reads SYGVNS. The length of the CDR3 is 16 residues. J lost 5 bases, V lost 8 bases, and 14 bases had no gene match. The clonotype originates from a woman under 30 who had recovered from COVID-19. The chain joins TRBV25-1 to TRBJ1-1; 10 bases fit TRBD1. The sequenced sample consisted of peripheral blood. DNA of the CDR3: TGTGCCAGCCGAAATGGGGCCGGGACAGGGGTTACTGAAGCTTTCTTT. Its protein product is CASRNGAGTGVTEAFF.